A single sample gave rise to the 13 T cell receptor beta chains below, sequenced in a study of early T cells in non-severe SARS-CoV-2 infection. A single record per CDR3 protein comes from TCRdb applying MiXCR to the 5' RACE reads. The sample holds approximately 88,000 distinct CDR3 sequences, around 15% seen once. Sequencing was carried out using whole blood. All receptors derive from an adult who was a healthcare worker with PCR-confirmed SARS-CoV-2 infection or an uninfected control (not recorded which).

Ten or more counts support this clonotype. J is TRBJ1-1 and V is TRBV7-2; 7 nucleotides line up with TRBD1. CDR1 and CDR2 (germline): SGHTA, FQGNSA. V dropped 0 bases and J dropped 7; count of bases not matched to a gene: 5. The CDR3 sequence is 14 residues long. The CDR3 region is CASSLARAGGEAFF. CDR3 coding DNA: TGTGCCAGCAGCTTAGCGCGGGCAGGGGGTGAAGCTTTCTTT.

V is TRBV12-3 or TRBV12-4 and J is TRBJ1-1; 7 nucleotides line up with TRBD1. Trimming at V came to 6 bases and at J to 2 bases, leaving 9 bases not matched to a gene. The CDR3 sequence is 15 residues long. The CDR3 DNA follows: TGTGCCAGCAGCCTACCCCGACAGGGTAACACTGAAGCTTTCTTT. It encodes CASSLPRQGNTEAFF.

The CDR3 sequence is CASRMGTSEETQYF. The CDR3 DNA is TGTGCCAGCAGGATGGGGACTAGTGAAGAGACCCAGTACTTC. This chain links TRBV12-3 or TRBV12-4 with TRBJ2-5; 8 bases are a match to TRBD2. The CDR3 spans 14 residues. V trimming: 6 bases; J trimming: 3 bases; junction bases outside the gene matches: 6.

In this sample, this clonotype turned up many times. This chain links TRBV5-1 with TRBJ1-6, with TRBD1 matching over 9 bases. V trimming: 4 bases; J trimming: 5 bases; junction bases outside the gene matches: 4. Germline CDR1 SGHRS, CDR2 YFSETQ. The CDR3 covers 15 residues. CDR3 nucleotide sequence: TGCGCCAGCAGCACCGGGACAGGGCATAATTCACCCCTCCACTTT. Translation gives CASSTGTGHNSPLHF.

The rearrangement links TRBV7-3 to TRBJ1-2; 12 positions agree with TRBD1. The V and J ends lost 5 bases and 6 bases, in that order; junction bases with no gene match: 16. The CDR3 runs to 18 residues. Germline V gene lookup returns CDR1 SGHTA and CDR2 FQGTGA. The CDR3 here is CASSPRGGTGGTKNGYTF. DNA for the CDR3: TGTGCCAGCAGCCCAAGGGGTGGGACAGGGGGCACGAAGAATGGCTACACCTTC.

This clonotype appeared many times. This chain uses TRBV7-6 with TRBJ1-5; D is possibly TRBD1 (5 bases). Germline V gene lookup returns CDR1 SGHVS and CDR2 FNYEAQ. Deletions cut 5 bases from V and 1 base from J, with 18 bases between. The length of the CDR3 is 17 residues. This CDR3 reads CASSPGALGESNQPQHF. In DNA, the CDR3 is TGTGCCAGCAGCCCTGGCGCGTTGGGGGAGAGCAATCAGCCCCAGCATTTT.

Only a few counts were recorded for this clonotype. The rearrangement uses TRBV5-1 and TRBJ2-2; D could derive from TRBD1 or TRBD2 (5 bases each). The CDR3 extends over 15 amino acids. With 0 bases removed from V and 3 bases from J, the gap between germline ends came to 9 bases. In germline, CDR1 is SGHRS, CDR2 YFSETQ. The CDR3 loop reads CASSLARGDTGELFF. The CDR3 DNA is TGCGCCAGCAGCTTGGCCCGGGGCGACACCGGGGAGCTGTTTTTT.

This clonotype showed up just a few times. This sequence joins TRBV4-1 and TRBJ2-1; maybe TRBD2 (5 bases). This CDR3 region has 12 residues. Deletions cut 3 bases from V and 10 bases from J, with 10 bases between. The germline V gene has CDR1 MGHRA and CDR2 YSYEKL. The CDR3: CASSHVEREQFF. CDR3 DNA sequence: TGCGCCAGCAGCCATGTAGAGCGGGAGCAGTTCTTC.

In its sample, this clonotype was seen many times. CDR3 sequence: CASSGDRGLHSYNEQFF. Here the CDR3 DNA reads TGTGCCAGCTCTGGGGACAGGGGGCTCCACTCCTACAATGAGCAGTTCTTC. This sequence joins TRBV7-9 and TRBJ2-1, with 12 bases fitting TRBD1. The CDR3 loop spans 17 amino acids. Losses at the gene ends were 8 bases for V and 0 bases for J; bases not matched to a gene: 8. Germline-derived CDR1 and CDR2 are SEHNR and FQNEAQ (reference sequence).

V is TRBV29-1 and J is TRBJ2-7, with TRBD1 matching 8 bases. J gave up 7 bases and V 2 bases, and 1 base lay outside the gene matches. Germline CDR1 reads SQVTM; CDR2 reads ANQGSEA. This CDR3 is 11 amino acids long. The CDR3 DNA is TGCAGCGTTGAAAACAGGGGGGAGCAGTACTTC. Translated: CSVENRGEQYF.

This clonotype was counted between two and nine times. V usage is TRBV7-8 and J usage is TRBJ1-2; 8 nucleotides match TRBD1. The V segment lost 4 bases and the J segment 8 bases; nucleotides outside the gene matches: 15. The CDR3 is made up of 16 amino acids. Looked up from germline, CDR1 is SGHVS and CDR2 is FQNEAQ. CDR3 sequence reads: CASSSNRGIQGGGYTF. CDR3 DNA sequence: TGTGCCAGCAGCTCCAACCGGGGGATACAGGGGGGAGGCTACACCTTC.

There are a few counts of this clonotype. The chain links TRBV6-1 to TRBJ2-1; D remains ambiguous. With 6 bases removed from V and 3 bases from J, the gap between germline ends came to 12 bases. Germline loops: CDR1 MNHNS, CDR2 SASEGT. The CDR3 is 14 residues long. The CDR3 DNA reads TGTGCCAGCAGGGGCCAGGCTATCTACAATGAGCAGTTCTTC. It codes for CASRGQAIYNEQFF.

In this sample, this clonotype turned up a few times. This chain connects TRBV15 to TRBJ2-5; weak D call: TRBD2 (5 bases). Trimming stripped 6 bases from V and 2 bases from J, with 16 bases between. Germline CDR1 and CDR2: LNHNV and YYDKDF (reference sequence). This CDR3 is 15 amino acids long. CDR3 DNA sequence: TGTGCCACCAGAGGCAGCTGGGCGGGTCAAGAGACCCAGTACTTC. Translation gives CATRGSWAGQETQYF.